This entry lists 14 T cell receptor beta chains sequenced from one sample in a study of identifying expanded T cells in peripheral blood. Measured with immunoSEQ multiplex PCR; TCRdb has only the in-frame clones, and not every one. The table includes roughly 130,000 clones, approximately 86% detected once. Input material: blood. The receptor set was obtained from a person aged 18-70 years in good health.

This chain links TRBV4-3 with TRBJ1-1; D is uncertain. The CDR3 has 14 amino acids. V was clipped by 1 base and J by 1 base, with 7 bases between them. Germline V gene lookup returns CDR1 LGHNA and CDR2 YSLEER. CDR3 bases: TGCGCCAGCAGCCAAGCCCGACAGAACACTGAAGCTTTCTTT. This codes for CASSQARQNTEAFF.

The CDR3 loop reads CSVRSYEQYF. The DNA of the CDR3 is TGCAGTGTACGTTCCTACGAGCAGTACTTC. The chain employs TRBV20-1 and TRBJ2-7; D is unclear. In germline, CDR1 is DFQATT, CDR2 SNEGSKA (reference sequence). The V gene lost 7 bases and the J gene lost 1 base, with 5 bases spanning the gap. This CDR3 spans 10 amino acids.

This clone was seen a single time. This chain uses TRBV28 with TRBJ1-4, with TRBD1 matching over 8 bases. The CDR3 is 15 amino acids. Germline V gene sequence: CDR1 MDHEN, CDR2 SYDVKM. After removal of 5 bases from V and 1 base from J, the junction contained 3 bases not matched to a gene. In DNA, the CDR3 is TGTGCCAGCAGTAAGGACAGGGTAACTAATGAAAAACTGTTTTTT. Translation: CASSKDRVTNEKLFF.

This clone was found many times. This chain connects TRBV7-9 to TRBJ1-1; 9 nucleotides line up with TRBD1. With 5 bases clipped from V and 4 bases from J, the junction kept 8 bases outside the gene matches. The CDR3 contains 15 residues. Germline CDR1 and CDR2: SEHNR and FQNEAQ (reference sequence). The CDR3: CASSRRQGVGTEAFF. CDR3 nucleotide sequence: TGTGCCAGCAGCCGTCGACAGGGGGTGGGCACTGAAGCTTTCTTT.

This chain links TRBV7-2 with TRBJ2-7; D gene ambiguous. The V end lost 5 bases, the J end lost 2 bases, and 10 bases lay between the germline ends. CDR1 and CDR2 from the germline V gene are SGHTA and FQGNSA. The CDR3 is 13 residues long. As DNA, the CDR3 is TGTGCCAGCAGCCAACGACCAACCTACGAGCAGTACTTC. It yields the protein CASSQRPTYEQYF.

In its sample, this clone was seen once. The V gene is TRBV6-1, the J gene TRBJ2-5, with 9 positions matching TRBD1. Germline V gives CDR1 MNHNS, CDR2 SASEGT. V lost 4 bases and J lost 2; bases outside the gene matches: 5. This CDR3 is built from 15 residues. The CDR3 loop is CASSGPDRGQETQYF. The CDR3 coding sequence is TGTGCCAGCAGTGGCCCCGACAGGGGGCAAGAGACCCAGTACTTC.

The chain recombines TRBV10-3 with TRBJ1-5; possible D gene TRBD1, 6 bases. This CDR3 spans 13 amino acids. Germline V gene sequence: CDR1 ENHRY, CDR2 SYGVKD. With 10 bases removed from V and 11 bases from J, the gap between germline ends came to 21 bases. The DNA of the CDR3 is TGTGCCAGCCGGGACACCGGCCGGCCGGCCCAGCATTTT. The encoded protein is CASRDTGRPAQHF.

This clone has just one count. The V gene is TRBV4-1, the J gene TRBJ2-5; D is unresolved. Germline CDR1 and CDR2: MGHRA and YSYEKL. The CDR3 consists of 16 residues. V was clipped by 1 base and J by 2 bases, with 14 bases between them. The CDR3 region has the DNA TGCGCCAGCAGCCAAGGCGGCAGGCCAGCTCAAGAGACCCAGTACTTC. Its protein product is CASSQGGRPAQETQYF.

Written as DNA, the CDR3 is TGTGCCAGCAGCGAATCCGGGACAGGTCAATACGAGCAGTACTTC. As protein: CASSESGTGQYEQYF. This chain uses TRBV6-5 with TRBJ2-7; 8 bases agree with TRBD1. Germline CDR1 and CDR2: MNHEY and SVGAGI. The CDR3 totals 15 residues. V trimming: 6 bases; J trimming: 4 bases; junction bases outside the gene matches: 11.

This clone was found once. CDR3 amino acids: CASSQEAGPHTDTQYF. The CDR3 DNA reads as TGTGCCAGCAGCCAAGAAGCGGGGCCACACACAGATACGCAGTATTTT. The chain is built from TRBV4-2 and TRBJ2-3, with 7 nucleotides matching TRBD2. CDR1 and CDR2 (germline): LGHNA, YNFKEQ. The CDR3 consists of 16 residues. Unmatched junction bases numbered 5, after V lost 0 bases and J lost 2 bases.

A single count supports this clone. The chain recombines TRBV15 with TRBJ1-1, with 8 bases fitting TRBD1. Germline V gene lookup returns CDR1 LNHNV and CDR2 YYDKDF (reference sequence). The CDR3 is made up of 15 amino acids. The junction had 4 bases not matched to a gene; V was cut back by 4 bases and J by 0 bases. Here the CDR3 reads CATSTGQALNTEAFF. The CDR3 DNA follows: TGTGCCACCAGCACGGGACAGGCTTTGAACACTGAAGCTTTCTTT.

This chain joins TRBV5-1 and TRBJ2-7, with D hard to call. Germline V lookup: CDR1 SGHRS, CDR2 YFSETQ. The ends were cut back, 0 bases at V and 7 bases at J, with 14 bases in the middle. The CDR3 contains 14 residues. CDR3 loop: CASSLGPETREQYF. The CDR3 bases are TGCGCCAGCAGCTTGGGACCTGAAACCCGGGAGCAGTACTTC.

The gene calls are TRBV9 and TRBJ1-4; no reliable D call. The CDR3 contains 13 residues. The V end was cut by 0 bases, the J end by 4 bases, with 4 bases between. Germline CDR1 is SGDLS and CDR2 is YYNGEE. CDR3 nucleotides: TGTGCCAGCAGCGTAGGGGGTAATGAAAAACTGTTTTTT. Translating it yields CASSVGGNEKLFF.

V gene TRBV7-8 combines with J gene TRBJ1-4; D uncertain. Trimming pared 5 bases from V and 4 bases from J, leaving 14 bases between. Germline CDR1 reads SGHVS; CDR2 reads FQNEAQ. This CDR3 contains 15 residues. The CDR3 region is CASSPHVRSNEKLFF. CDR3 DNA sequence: TGTGCCAGCAGCCCCCACGTTCGCAGTAATGAAAAACTGTTTTTT.